This T cell receptor beta chain was captured in a study of blood T cells in healthy people across ages. Study conclusions and caveats: There was no known CMV status for donors, so expanded clonotype changes were possibly confounded.

PCR was performed a second time for roughly 7 to 12 cycles using a sample-barcoded 5' primer and a J-beta primer mix. MiXCR was run by TCRdb on the 5' RACE reads, yielding one entry per CDR3 protein. The repertoire consists of more than 750,000 distinct CDR3 sequences, with 25% to 30% occurring once and the leading ten covering roughly a tenth. This CDR3 spans 15 amino acids. Germline values: CDR1 SGHTA, CDR2 FQGNSA. The V end lost 1 base, the J end lost 3 bases, and 12 bases lay between the germline ends. Of note for this clonotype: Its antigen is not known. With a much larger clone just one base away, this may be a read error.

The sample was also reused in another study, on T cells of mothers and their children.

The chain uses TRBV7-2 and TRBJ2-5, with a tentative D call TRBD2 (5 bases). The receptor's source is a woman aged 40 to 50 in good health. The sequenced sample consisted of blood. The DNA of the CDR3 is TGTGCCAGCAGCTTAGGACTAACGGGCAAAGAGACCCAGTACTTC. Protein sequence: CASSLGLTGKETQYF.